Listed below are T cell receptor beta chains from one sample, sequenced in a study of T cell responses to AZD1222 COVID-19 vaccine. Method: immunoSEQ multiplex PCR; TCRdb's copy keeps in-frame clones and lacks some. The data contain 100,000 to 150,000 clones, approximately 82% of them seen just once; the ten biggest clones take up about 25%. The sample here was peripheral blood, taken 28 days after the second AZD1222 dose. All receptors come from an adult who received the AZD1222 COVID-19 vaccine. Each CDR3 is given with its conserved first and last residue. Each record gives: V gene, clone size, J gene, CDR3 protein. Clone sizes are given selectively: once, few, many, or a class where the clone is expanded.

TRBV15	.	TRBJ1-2	CATSRPGTGGAHYGYTF
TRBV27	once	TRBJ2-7	CASGKGDRAYEQYF
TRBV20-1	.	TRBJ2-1	CSASQGGDFNEQFF
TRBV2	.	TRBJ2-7	CASSERWGESYEQYF
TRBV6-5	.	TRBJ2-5	CASSSEGGFKETQYF
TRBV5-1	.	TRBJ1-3	CASSLGPRGTGNTIYF
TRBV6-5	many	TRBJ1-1	CASSTGVTEAFF
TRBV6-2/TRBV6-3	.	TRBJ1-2	CASSERDNYGYTF
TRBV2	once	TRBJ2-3	CASRRDRPHTQYF
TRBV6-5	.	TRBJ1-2	CASSYSEGLLVYGYTF
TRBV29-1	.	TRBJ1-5	CSVGTRDQPQHF
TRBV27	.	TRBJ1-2	CASSSLGLNYGYTF
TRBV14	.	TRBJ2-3	CASSQVGNTDTQYF
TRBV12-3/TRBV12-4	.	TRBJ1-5	CASSKTELEPQHF
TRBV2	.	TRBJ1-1	CASTLRGGGTEAFF
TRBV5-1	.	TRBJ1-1	CASSLTGTAEAFF
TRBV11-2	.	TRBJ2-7	CASSRAVQGYEQYF
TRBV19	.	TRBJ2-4	CASSILGSPTENIQYF
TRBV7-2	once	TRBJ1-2	CASSPYSSTDNYGYTF
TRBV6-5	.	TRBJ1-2	CASSYSGPRYGYTF
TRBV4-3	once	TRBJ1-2	CASSLGQGAYYGYTF
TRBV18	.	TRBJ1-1	CASSSHRVAEAFF
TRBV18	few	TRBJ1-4	CASSPRDGPRMGGKLFF
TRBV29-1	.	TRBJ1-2	CSVEDGAYGYTF